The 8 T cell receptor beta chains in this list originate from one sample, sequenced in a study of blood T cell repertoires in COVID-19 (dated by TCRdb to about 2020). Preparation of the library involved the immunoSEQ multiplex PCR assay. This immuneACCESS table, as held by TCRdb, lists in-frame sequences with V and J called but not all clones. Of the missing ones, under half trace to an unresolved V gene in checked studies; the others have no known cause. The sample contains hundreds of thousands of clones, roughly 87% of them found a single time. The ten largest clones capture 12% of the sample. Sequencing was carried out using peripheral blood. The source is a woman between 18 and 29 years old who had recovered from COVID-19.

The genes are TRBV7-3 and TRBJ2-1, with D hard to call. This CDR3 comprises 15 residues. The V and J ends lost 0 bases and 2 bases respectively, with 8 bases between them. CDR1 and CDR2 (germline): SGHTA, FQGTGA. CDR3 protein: CASSLTGTTYNEQFF. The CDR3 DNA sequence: TGTGCCAGCAGCTTAACGGGCACCACCTACAATGAGCAGTTCTTC.

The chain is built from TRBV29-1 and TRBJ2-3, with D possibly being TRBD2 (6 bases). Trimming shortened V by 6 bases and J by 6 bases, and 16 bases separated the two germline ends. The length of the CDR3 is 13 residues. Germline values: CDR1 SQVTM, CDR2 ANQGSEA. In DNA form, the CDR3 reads TGCAGCGTCTCTAGCGTTTTGGGGGATACGCAGTATTTT. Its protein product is CSVSSVLGDTQYF.

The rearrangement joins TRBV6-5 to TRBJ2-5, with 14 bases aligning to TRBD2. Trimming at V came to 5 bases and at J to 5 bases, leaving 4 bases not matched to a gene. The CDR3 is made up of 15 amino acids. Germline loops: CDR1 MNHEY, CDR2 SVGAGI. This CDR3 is CASSRTSGRFETQYF. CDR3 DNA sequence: TGTGCCAGCAGTCGGACTAGCGGGAGGTTTGAGACCCAGTACTTC.

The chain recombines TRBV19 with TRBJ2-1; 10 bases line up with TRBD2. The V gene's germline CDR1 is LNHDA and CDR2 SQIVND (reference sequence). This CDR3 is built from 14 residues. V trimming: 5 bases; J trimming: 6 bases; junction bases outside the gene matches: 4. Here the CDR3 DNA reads TGTGCCAGTAGTCCAGCGGGAGGGATCAATGAGCAGTTCTTC. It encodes CASSPAGGINEQFF.

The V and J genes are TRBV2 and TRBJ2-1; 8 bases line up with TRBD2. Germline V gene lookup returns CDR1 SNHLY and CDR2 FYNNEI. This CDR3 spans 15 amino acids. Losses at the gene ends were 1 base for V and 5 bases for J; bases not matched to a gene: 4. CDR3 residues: CASSEGLAGNNEQFF. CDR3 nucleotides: TGTGCCAGCAGTGAAGGCCTAGCGGGCAACAATGAGCAGTTCTTC.

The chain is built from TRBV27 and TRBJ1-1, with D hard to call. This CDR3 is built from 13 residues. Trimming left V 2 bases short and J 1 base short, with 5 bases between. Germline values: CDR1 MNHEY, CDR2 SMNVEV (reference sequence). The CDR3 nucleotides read TGTGCCAGCAGTTTAGTAGAGAACACTGAAGCTTTCTTT. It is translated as CASSLVENTEAFF.

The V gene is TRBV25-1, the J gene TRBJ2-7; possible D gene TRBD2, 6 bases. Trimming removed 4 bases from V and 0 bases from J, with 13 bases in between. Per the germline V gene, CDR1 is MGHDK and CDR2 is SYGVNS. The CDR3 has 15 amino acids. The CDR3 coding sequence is TGTGCCAGCAGTGCGAGCGGGCTACTCTCCTACGAGCAGTACTTC. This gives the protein CASSASGLLSYEQYF.

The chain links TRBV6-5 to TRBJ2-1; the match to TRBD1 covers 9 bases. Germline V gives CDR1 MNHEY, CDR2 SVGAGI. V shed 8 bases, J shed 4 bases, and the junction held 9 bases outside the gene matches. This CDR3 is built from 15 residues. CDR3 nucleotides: TGTGCCAGCGAGGGTACCGGGACAGGGTACAATGAGCAGTTCTTC. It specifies CASEGTGTGYNEQFF.